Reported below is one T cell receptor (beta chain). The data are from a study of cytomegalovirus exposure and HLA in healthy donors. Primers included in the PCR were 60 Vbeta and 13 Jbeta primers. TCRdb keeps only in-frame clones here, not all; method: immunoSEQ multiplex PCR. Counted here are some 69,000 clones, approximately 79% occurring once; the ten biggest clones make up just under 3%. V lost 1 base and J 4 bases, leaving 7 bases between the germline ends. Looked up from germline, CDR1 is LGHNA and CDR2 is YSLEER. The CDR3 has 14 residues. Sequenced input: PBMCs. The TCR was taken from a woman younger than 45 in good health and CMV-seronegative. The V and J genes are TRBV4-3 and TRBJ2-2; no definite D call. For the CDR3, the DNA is TGCGCCAGCAGCCAAGTTCAGGTCACCGGGGAGCTGTTTTTT. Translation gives CASSQVQVTGELFF.